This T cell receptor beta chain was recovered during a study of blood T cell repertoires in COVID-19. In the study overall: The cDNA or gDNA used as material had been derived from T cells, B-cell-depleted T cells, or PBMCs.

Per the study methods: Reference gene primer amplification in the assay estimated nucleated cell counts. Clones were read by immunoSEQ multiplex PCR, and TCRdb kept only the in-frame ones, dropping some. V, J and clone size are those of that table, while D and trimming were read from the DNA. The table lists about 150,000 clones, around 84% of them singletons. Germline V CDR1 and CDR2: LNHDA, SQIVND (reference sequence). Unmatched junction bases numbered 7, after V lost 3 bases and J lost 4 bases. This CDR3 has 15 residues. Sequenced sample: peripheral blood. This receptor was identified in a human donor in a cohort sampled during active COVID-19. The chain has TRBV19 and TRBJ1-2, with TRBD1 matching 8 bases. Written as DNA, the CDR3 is TGTGCCAGTAGTATCGACAGGGGTTTAGTCTATGGCTACACCTTC. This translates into CASSIDRGLVYGYTF.